The entry that follows covers one T cell receptor (beta chain) sequence. Its antigen is unidentified. PCR employed 60 Vbeta and 13 Jbeta primers. Data came from immunoSEQ multiplex PCR; TCRdb stores just in-frame clones and leaves some out. The sample includes 96,000 or so clones. This sample stems from a study of cytomegalovirus exposure and HLA in healthy donors. As for the study in general: From about 180 million T cells, an earlier analysis saw approximately 110 million unique TCR beta sequences. Findings and limits, study-wide: Donors belonging to an Asian-associated ancestry cluster reportedly showed fewer N-insertions in productive TCRs than the roughly 670-donor mean, according to what a later analysis found. A later analysis found most CMV-associated TCR beta chains apparently HLA-restricted.

This CDR3 has 15 residues. V was cut by 2 bases and J by 7 bases, with 12 bases left in between. The germline V gene encodes CDR1 LGHNA and CDR2 YSLEER. The receptor's source is a girl between 10 and 17 years old in good health and CMV-seropositive. The chain has TRBV4-3 and TRBJ1-6; D is perhaps TRBD1 (6 bases). Input material: PBMCs. Here the CDR3 reads CASSQIGQPNSPLHF. The CDR3 DNA sequence: TGCGCCAGCAGCCAAATTGGACAGCCAAATTCACCCCTCCACTTT.